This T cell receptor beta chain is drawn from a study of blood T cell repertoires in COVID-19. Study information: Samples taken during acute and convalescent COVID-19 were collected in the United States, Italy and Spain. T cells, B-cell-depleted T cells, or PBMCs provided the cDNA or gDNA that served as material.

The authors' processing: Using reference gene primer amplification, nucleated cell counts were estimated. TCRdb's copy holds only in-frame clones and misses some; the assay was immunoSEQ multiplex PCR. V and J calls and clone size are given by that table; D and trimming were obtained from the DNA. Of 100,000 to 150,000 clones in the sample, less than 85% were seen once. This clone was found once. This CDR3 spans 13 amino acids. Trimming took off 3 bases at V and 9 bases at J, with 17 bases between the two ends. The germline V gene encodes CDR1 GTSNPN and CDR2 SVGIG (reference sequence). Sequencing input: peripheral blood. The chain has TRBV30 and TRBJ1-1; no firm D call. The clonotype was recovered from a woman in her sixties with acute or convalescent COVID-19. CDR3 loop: CAWSLDLRGKAFF. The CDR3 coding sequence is TGTGCCTGGAGCCTTGACTTGCGAGGGAAAGCTTTCTTT. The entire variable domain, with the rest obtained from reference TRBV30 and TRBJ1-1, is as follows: SQTIHQWPATLVQPVGSPLSLECTVEGTSNPNLYWYRQAAGRGLQLLFYSVGIGQISSEVPQNLSASRPQDRQFILSSKKLLLSDSGFYLCAWSLDLRGKAFFGQGTRLTVV.